The rows below give T cell receptor beta chains drawn from one sample of a study of shared clonotypes between healthy human individuals. Libraries were prepared by immunoSEQ multiplex PCR; TCRdb keeps only in-frame clonotypes and omits some of them. This table holds approximately 2,000,000 clones, around 92% found once. Sequenced input: naive CD4+ T cells from PBMCs. These receptors came from a man younger than 30 in good health. Some clones in this sample may be carry-over from other donors' samples. Each CDR3 is given with its conserved first and last residue. The D gene is left open where the match is weak. Some rows have no size entry. The others give once, few or many, or a class for an expanded clone.

TRBJ2-1 | TRBD2 | TRBV11-3 | NA | TGTGCCAGCAGTCCTAGCGGGTCCTCCTACAATGAGCAGTTCTTC | CASSPSGSSYNEQFF
TRBJ2-7 | NA | TRBV7-9 | NA | TGTGCCAGCAGCTTAGGAGGGGGAGCCTACGAGCAGTACTTC | CASSLGGGAYEQYF
TRBJ1-1 | TRBD1 | TRBV6-1 | once | TGTGCCAGCAGTGAAAAGGGGGCCTATGCCACTGAAGCTTTCTTT | CASSEKGAYATEAFF
TRBJ2-1 | NA | TRBV7-2 | NA | TGTGCCAGCAGCTTAGCGTACTTAATTAAGGGAAATGAGCAGTTCTTC | CASSLAYLIKGNEQFF
TRBJ2-3 | NA | TRBV5-4 | NA | TGTGCCAGCAGCAAATCCCAACAGGTTACAGATACGCAGTATTTT | CASSKSQQVTDTQYF
TRBJ1-2 | NA | TRBV28 | few | TGTGCCTCCTGGGTAATAGATGGCTACACCTTC | CASWVIDGYTF
TRBJ2-5 | TRBD2 | TRBV5-1 | NA | TGCGCCAGCAGCTTGCTAGCGGGAGGGCTGGAAGAGACCCAGTACTTC | CASSLLAGGLEETQYF
TRBJ2-1 | NA | TRBV5-1 | once | TGCGCCAGCAGCAACCCGGACGGGGGTTATGAGCAGTTCTTC | CASSNPDGGYEQFF
TRBJ2-3 | NA | TRBV5-1 | once | TGCGCCAGCTCTAGCGCGGATACGCAGTATTTT | CASSSADTQYF
TRBJ1-4 | NA | TRBV29-1 | NA | TGCAGCGTGGGAACTCTGACAACTAATGAAAAACTGTTTTTT | CSVGTLTTNEKLFF
TRBJ1-1 | NA | TRBV25-1 | NA | TGTGCCAGCAGTGAATATAGCGGGGTAGTCGGGGCTGAAGCTTTCTTT | CASSEYSGVVGAEAFF
TRBJ1-2 | TRBD1 | TRBV11-2 | once | TGTGCCAGCAGCCCCGGGACAGACTATGGCTACACCTTC | CASSPGTDYGYTF
TRBJ1-3 | NA | TRBV9 | NA | TGTGCCAGCAGCCCCATCGGGGGCTCTGGAAACACCATATATTTT | CASSPIGGSGNTIYF
TRBJ2-1 | TRBD2 | TRBV7-3 | NA | TGTGCCAGCAGCTTAACGGGGCGGGAGTGGGCTGAGCAGTTCTTC | CASSLTGREWAEQFF
TRBJ2-3 | NA | TRBV7-3 | NA | TGTGCCAGCAGGTCCAGATGGGGTAGCACAGATACGCAGTATTTT | CASRSRWGSTDTQYF
TRBJ1-2 | NA | TRBV2 | NA | TGTGCCAGCAGTCCAGAAGGCTATGGCTACACCTTC | CASSPEGYGYTF
TRBJ2-3 | NA | TRBV11-3 | NA | TGTGCCAGCAGCTTAGAGGCAGGTACAGATACGCAGTATTTT | CASSLEAGTDTQYF
TRBJ1-2 | NA | TRBV27 | NA | TGTGCCAGCAGTTCCCCCGACAGGACCCATGGCTACACCTTC | CASSSPDRTHGYTF
TRBJ2-1 | NA | TRBV7-9 | NA | TGTGCCAGCAGCCGCCGGGACCTCTACAATGAGCAGTTCTTC | CASSRRDLYNEQFF
TRBJ1-2 | NA | TRBV28 | NA | TGTGCCAGCAATACAGAGGACTCGGGAATCGATGGCTACACCTTC | CASNTEDSGIDGYTF
TRBJ2-1 | NA | TRBV9 | NA | TGTGCCAGCACCAGACAGGTTTCCGTCGATGAGCAGTTCTTC | CASTRQVSVDEQFF
TRBJ2-2 | TRBD2 | TRBV11-2 | few | TGTGCCAGCAGCCCGGGACTAGCGGAGAACACCGGGGAGCTGTTTTTT | CASSPGLAENTGELFF
TRBJ2-2 | NA | TRBV30 | NA | TGTGCCTGGAGTGTTTTTTCAGGGGACACCGGGGAGCTGTTTTTT | CAWSVFSGDTGELFF
TRBJ2-7 | NA | TRBV5-4 | NA | TGTGCCAGCAGCCCACGACTAGTAGGGAGTTACGAGCAGTACTTC | CASSPRLVGSYEQYF
TRBJ1-2 | TRBD1 | TRBV29-1 | NA | TGCAGCGTTGGCTGGGACAGGGGATCTGGCTACACCTTC | CSVGWDRGSGYTF
TRBJ2-1 | TRBD2 | TRBV28 | once | TGTGCCAGCAGCCTCCGGACTAGCGGGAGAGGGCAGTTCTTC | CASSLRTSGRGQFF
TRBJ2-1 | NA | TRBV5-4 | NA | TGTGCCAGCAGCCATCTTACTCCCCGGGCCAATCGGCCCTACAATGAGCAGTTCTTC | CASSHLTPRANRPYNEQFF
TRBJ1-1 | NA | TRBV30 | few | TGTGCCTGGAGTGCCTTGTGGGGGAATGGGGTCACTGAAGCTTTCTTT | CAWSALWGNGVTEAFF
TRBJ2-6 | NA | TRBV2 | NA | TGTGCCAGCAGTGATAGAGGGGCTGGGGCCAACGTCCTGACTTTC | CASSDRGAGANVLTF